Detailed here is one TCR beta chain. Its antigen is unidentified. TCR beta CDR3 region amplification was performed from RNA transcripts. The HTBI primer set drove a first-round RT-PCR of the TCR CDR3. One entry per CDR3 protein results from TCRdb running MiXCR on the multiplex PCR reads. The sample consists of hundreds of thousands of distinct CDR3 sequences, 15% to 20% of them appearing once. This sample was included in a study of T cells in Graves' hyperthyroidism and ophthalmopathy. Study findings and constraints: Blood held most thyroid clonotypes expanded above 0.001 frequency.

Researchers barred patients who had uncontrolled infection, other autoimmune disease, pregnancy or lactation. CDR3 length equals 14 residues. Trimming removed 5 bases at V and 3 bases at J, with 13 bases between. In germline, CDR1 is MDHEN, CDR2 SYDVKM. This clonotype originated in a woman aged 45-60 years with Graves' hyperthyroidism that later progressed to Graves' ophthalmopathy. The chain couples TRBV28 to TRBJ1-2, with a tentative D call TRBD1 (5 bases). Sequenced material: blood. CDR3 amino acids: CASSVTGVHYGYTF. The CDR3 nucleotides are TGTGCCAGCAGTGTCACGGGGGTCCACTATGGCTACACCTTC.